This T cell receptor beta chain was obtained from a study of Ad26.COV2.S vaccination and SARS-CoV-2 variants. Study in general: Ad26.COV2.S given intramuscularly, once or twice 56 days apart.

Findings and limits, study-wide: Whether participants received vaccine or placebo, their non-spike TCR breadth was similar. It is possible that the TCR breadth and depth analyses underestimated the total T cell responses.

V gave up 5 bases and J gave up 5 bases; unmatched junction bases: 6. Germline-derived CDR1 and CDR2 are MRHNA and SNTAGT. CDR3 size: 14 residues. Sequenced by immunoSEQ multiplex PCR; TCRdb stores in-frame clones only, minus some. The sample includes fewer than 400,000 clones, 75% to 90% of them seen just once. Treatment defined: approximately 18 received Ad26.COV2.S at low or high dose, single or two shots; about 5 received placebo; per-sample allocation not given. On day 63 after the first injection, vaccine and placebo recipients gave samples. An Ad26 vector expressing Wuhan-strain SARS-CoV-2 spike served as the vaccine. A remark on this clone: Its target is unknown.

The input for sequencing was peripheral blood, taken in a trial of Ad26.COV2.S vaccine versus placebo. The rearrangement links TRBV6-4 to TRBJ1-1; 9 nucleotides agree with TRBD1. The TCR was taken from a person between 18 and 59 years old who received the Ad26.COV2.S COVID-19 vaccine or a placebo. CDR3 region: CASSRDREGTEAFF. In nucleotides, the CDR3 is TGTGCCAGCAGTCGGGACAGGGAGGGAACTGAAGCTTTCTTT.